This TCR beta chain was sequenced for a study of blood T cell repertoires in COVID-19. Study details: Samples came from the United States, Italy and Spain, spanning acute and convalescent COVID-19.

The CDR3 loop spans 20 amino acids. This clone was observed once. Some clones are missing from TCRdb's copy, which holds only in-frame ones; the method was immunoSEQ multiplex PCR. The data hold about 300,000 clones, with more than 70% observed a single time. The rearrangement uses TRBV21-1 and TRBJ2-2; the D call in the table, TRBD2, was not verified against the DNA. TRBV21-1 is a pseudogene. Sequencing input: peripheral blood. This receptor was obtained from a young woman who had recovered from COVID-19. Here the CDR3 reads CASSPWTLRRGGTNTGELFF. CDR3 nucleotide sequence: TGTGCCAGCAGCCCCTGGACTCTCAGGAGGGGAGGGACGAACACCGGGGAGCTGTTTTTT.